The rows below give T cell receptor beta chains drawn from one sample of a study of beta chain features in type 1 diabetes. Method: immunoSEQ multiplex PCR; TCRdb's copy keeps in-frame clones and lacks some. This table has around 500,000 clones, 10% to 12% appearing once. Sequencing was carried out using naive CD4+ T cells from blood. The receptors derive from a young woman in good health. Both conserved end residues are trimmed from each CDR3. Clone size is given for some rows only: seen once, a few or many times, or a class if the clone is expanded.

abundance	v_gene	j_gene	CDR3aa
NA	TRBV6-6	TRBJ2-3	ASKAGGIADTQY
NA	TRBV28	TRBJ1-1	ASRQVGRDTEAF
few	TRBV7-9	TRBJ2-2	ATPLRTSLTGELF
NA	TRBV9	TRBJ2-1	ASSVRGPSYNEQF
NA	TRBV9	TRBJ1-3	ASSPWTVSGNTIY
NA	TRBV19	TRBJ1-2	ASRIDPDDRPHYGYT
NA	TRBV7-2	TRBJ2-5	ASSLDRRETQY
few	TRBV9	TRBJ2-1	ASSVMISNEQF
NA	TRBV18	TRBJ1-1	ASSQDRDTEAF
few	TRBV28	TRBJ1-2	ASRRVTLKNYGYT
few	TRBV18	TRBJ2-1	ASSPLGTADNEQF
few	TRBV27	TRBJ2-1	ASSRAGFSYNEQF
few	TRBV9	TRBJ2-5	ASSVGARPQETQY
few	TRBV25-1	TRBJ2-5	ASSKGASETQY
once	TRBV30	TRBJ1-5	AWSVRQGHQPQH
NA	TRBV18	TRBJ1-2	ASSKLSGTGAESNGYT
few	TRBV27	TRBJ2-7	ASKNQQGHEQY
NA	TRBV29-1	TRBJ2-4	SVDDRGKNIQY
NA	TRBV29-1	TRBJ2-7	SVSGRGEQY
NA	TRBV9	TRBJ2-7	ASSVAASVQRGNEQY
NA	TRBV7-9	TRBJ2-3	ASSIGFVAGNTDTQY
NA	TRBV11-1	TRBJ2-1	ASSLRGKGVNNEQF
NA	TRBV7-3	TRBJ2-3	ASSPVGDRADTQY
few	TRBV2	TRBJ1-2	ASSSGPELYGYT
many	TRBV14	TRBJ1-4	ASSQTREKLF
few	TRBV10-3	TRBJ1-5	AISNWPQH
few	TRBV5-1	TRBJ2-1	ASSLVYNEQF
NA	TRBV30	TRBJ2-5	AWSVHLASGSMETQY
NA	TRBV15	TRBJ2-5	ATSRAPGTGVETQY
NA	TRBV29-1	TRBJ1-5	SVGKGDQPQH
NA	TRBV2	TRBJ1-2	ASSEDSFYGYT
NA	TRBV10-3	TRBJ2-1	AISGQGDYPNEQF
NA	TRBV4-3	TRBJ2-7	ASSRTSGTYEQY
few	TRBV6-5	TRBJ2-1	ASTRSGSSYNEQF
NA	TRBV28	TRBJ1-2	ASTYPGTRLYGYT
few	TRBV9	TRBJ2-3	ASSVGEGGVDTQY
few	TRBV10-3	TRBJ2-3	AIRKRGGLAADTQY
NA	TRBV4-2	TRBJ1-3	ASSQRSGNTIY
few	TRBV27	TRBJ1-2	ASRTAGYGYT
NA	TRBV7-9	TRBJ2-6	ASSRLGEGANVLT
NA	TRBV29-1	TRBJ1-5	SVTGTGFNQPQH
few	TRBV30	TRBJ2-3	AWSDRQGAMSTDTQY
few	TRBV5-1	TRBJ1-6	ASSPERGSRYNSPLH
few	TRBV29-1	TRBJ2-3	SETSGTDTQY
NA	TRBV7-6	TRBJ2-2	ASKAGSGTTGELF
few	TRBV19	TRBJ2-1	ASSIWSPREQF
few	TRBV29-1	TRBJ2-2	SVLDSPNTGELF
few	TRBV7-9	TRBJ2-1	ASSLARVNEQF
few	TRBV25-1	TRBJ2-6	ASSDLNRVGANVLT
few	TRBV15	TRBJ1-5	ATSRDTHQPQH
NA	TRBV30	TRBJ1-1	AWSEPGQSNTEAF
NA	TRBV28	TRBJ2-1	ASSLVGATNKF
NA	TRBV7-8	TRBJ2-1	ASSYDRGNEQF
NA	TRBV7-2	TRBJ2-2	ASSLVGSPGELF
NA	TRBV5-1	TRBJ2-1	ASSLQGFSYNEQF
few	TRBV29-1	TRBJ2-2	SVAHTATGELF
few	TRBV10-3	TRBJ2-1	AISETGGKGLSYNEQF